This T cell receptor beta chain came from a study of CD8+CD57+ T cells in acquired aplastic anemia. Sequenced patients had shown CD8+CD57+ cell expansion by flow cytometry. This clonotype was counted between two and nine times. CDR1 LGHDT and CDR2 YNNKEL come from the germline V gene (reference sequence). This CDR3 spans 14 amino acids. V gave up 4 bases and J gave up 4 bases, with 13 bases separating them. Template material for TCR beta VDJ and CDR3 profiling consisted of genomic DNA. From the reads, TCRdb called clonotypes with MiXCR, one entry per CDR3 protein. Among just over 150,000 distinct CDR3 sequences listed, 45% to 55% were seen once.

The material sequenced was sorted CD4+, CD8+, or CD8+CD57+ T cells (not recorded which) from PBMCs. This sequence was found in a human donor with aplastic anemia. The chain links TRBV3-1 to TRBJ1-1; D unresolved. CDR3 in amino acids: CASSPSGLGTEAFF. The CDR3 nucleotides read TGTGCCAGCAGCCCCTCCGGGTTGGGCACTGAAGCTTTCTTT.